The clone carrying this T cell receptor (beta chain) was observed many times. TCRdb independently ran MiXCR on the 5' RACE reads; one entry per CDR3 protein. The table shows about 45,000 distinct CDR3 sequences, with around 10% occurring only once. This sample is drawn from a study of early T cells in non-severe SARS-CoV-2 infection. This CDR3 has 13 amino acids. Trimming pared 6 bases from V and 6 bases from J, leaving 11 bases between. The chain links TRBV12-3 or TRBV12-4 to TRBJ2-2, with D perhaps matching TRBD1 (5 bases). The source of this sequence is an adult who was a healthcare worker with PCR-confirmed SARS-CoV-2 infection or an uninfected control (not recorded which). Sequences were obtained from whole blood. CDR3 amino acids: CASSSRAAGELFF. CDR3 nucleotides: TGTGCCAGCAGCTCCAGGGCCGCCGGGGAGCTGTTTTTT.